This T cell receptor (beta chain) is from a study of cytomegalovirus exposure and HLA in healthy donors. Study information: Earlier work reported 110 million or so unique TCR beta sequences from about 170 million T cells.

Broader study findings: In a later analysis, HLA-associated TCR beta chains were more clonally expanded than equally common others. In a later analysis, common viral pathogens appeared linked to several of the most significant clusters.

Germline CDR1 and CDR2: WSHSY and SAAADI. The CDR3 totals 12 residues. V lost 6 bases to trimming and J lost 9 bases, with 12 bases between them. The PCR employed 60 Vbeta primers together with 13 Jbeta primers. Profiled with immunoSEQ multiplex PCR; TCRdb holds only in-frame clones, not every one. The sample holds about 140,000 clones, about 80% seen once. With regard to this clone: Its target is not known.

The J gene is TRBJ2-1, the V gene TRBV10-2; D may be TRBD1 (6 bases). The receptor was derived from a male donor in good health and CMV-seropositive. Sequenced sample: PBMCs. The CDR3 sequence is CASRETGSEQFF. The CDR3 DNA follows: TGCGCCAGCAGAGAAACAGGGTCTGAGCAGTTCTTC.